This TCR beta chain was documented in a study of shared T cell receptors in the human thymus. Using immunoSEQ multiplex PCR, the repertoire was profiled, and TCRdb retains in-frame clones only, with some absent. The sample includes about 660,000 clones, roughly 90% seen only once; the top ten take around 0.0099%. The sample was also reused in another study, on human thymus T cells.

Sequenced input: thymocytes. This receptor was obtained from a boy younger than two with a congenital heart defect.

This CDR3 is CASSPRKRPSYEQYF. DNA for the CDR3: TGTGCCAGCAGCCCACGAAAGCGGCCCTCCTACGAGCAGTACTTC. V and J are TRBV14 and TRBJ2-7, with a tentative D call TRBD2 (5 bases). Germline V gene sequence: CDR1 SGHDN, CDR2 FVKESK. This CDR3 contains 15 residues. V lost 4 bases, J lost 0 bases, and 13 bases lay in between.